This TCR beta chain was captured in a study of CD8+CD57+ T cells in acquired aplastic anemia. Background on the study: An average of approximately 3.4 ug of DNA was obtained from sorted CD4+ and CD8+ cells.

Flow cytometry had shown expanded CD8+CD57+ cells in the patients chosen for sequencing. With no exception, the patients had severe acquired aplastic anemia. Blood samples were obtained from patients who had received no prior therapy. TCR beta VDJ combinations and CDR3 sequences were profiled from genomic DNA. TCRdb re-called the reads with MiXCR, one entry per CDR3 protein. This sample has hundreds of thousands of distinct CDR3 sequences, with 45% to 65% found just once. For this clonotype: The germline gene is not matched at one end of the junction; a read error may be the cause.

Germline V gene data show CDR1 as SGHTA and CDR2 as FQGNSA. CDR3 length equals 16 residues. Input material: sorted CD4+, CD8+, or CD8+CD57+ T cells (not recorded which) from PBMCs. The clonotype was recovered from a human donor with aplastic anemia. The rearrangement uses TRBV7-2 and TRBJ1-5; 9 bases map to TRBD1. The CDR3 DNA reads TGTGCCAGCAGTTTAGAAAAGCGGGACAGGGATCAACCCCAGCATTTT. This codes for CASSLEKRDRDQPQHF.